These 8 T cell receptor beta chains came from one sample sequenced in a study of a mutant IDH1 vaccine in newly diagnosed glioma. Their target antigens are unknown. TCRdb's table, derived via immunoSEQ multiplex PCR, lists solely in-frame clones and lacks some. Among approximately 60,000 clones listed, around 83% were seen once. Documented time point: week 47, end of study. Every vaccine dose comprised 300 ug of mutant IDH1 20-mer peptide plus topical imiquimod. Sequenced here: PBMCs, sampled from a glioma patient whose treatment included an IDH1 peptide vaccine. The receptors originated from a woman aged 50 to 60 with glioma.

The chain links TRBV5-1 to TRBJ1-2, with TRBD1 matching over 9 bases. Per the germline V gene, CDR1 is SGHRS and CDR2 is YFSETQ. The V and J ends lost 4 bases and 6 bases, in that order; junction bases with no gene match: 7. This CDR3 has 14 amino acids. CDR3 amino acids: CASSIQGALNGYTF. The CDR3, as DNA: TGCGCCAGCAGCATACAGGGGGCGCTGAATGGCTACACCTTC. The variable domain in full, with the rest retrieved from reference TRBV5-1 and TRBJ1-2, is KAGVTQTPRYLIKTRGQQVTLSCSPISGHRSVSWYQQTPGQGLQFLFEYFSETQRNKGNFPGRFSGRQFSNSRSEMNVSTLELGDSALYLCASSIQGALNGYTFGSGTRLTVV.

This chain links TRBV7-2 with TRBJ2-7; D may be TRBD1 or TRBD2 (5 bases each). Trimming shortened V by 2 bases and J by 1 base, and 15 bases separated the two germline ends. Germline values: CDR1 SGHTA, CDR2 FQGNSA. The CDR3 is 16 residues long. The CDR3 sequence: CASSLILWDASYEQYF. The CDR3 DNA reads TGTGCCAGCAGCTTAATTTTGTGGGACGCATCCTACGAGCAGTACTTC.

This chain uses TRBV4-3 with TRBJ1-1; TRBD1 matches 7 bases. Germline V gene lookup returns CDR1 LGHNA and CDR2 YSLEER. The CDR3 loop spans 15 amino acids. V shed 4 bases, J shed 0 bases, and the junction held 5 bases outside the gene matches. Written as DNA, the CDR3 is TGCGCCAGCAGCCTGGGGGGACAGATGAACACTGAAGCTTTCTTT. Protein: CASSLGGQMNTEAFF.

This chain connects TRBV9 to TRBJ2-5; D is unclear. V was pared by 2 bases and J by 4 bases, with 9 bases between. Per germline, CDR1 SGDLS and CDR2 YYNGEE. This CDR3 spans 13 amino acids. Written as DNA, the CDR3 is TGTGCCAGCAGCGTCCGGGTAAGAGAGACCCAGTACTTC. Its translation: CASSVRVRETQYF.

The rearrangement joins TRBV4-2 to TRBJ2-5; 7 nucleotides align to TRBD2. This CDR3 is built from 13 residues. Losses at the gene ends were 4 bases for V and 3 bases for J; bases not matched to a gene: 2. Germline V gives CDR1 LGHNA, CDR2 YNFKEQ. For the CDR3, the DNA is TGTGCCAGCAGCCGGGGGGGGGAAGAGACCCAGTACTTC. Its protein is CASSRGGEETQYF.

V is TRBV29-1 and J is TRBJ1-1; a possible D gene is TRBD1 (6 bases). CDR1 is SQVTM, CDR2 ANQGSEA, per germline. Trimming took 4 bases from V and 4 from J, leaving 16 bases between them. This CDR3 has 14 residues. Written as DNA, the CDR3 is TGCAGCGTTGGGGCGTGGGGGCTGAGCACTGAAGCTTTCTTT. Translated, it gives CSVGAWGLSTEAFF.

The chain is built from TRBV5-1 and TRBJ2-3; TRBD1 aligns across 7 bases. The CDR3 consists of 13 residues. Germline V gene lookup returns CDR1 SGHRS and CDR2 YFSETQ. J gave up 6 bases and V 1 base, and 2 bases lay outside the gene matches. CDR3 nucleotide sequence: TGCGCCAGCAGCTTGATACAGGGGGATACGCAGTATTTT. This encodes CASSLIQGDTQYF.

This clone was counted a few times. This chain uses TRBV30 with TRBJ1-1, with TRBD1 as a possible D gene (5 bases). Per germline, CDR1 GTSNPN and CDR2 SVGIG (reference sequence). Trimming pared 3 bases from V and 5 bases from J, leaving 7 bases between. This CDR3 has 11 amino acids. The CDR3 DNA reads TGTGCCTGGAGATGGGGGACTGAAGCTTTCTTT. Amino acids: CAWRWGTEAFF.